One sample yielded the 30 T cell receptor beta chains listed below, sequenced in a study of blood T cell repertoires in COVID-19. TCRdb's copy holds only in-frame clones and misses some; the assay was immunoSEQ multiplex PCR. In the table there are 360,000 or so clones, 88% of which are singletons. The sample comprised PBMCs or T cells enriched from blood (not recorded which). The receptors come from a young woman who had been exposed to COVID-19.

The chain links TRBV5-1 to TRBJ1-6; 8 nucleotides align to TRBD1. Germline values: CDR1 SGHRS, CDR2 YFSETQ. J lost 9 bases, V lost 4 bases, and 12 bases had no gene match. The CDR3 has 16 amino acids. CDR3 sequence: CASSLKTGEISSPLHF. DNA for the CDR3: TGCGCCAGCAGCCTAAAGACAGGGGAAATCAGTTCACCCCTCCACTTT.

The chain carries TRBV7-6 and TRBJ2-7; D remains unclear. The V gene's germline CDR1 is SGHVS and CDR2 FNYEAQ. This CDR3 comprises 11 residues. Trimming removed 1 base from V and 8 bases from J, with 6 bases in between. The CDR3 DNA follows: TGTGCCAGCAGCTTAGACTCCCAGCAGTACTTC. Translating it yields CASSLDSQQYF.

The V gene is TRBV7-8, the J gene TRBJ1-6; D gene ambiguous. Germline V gene sequence: CDR1 SGHVS, CDR2 FQNEAQ. CDR3 size: 15 residues. V lost 1 base and J lost 7, with 11 bases in between. CDR3 DNA: TGTGCCAGCAGCTTAGGACGGACGGGGAATTCACCCCTCCACTTT. It yields the protein CASSLGRTGNSPLHF.

This chain links TRBV18 with TRBJ1-2, with 7 bases fitting TRBD1. The CDR3 loop spans 15 amino acids. Germline V gene data show CDR1 as KGHSH and CDR2 as LQKENI. V was clipped by 0 bases and J by 2 bases; unmatched bases: 3. In DNA, the CDR3 is TGTGCCAGCTCACCACCCGGGACAGAGAACTATGGCTACACCTTC. This gives the protein CASSPPGTENYGYTF.

The rearrangement joins TRBV24-1 to TRBJ2-3; the D gene is possibly TRBD1 (5 bases). Germline V CDR1 and CDR2: KGHDR, SFDVKD. The CDR3 is 16 amino acids. V shed 4 bases and J shed 0 bases, with 13 bases lying between them. CDR3 sequence: CATSEPRQLSTDTQYF. CDR3 DNA: TGTGCCACCAGTGAGCCGAGACAGCTTAGCACAGATACGCAGTATTTT.

J is TRBJ2-7 and V is TRBV7-9; 10 bases map to TRBD2. CDR1 SEHNR and CDR2 FQNEAQ come from the germline V gene (reference sequence). The CDR3 runs 16 residues. With 6 bases clipped from V and 2 bases from J, the junction kept 10 bases outside the gene matches. CDR3 coding DNA: TGTGCCAGCAGACCTACCTCAGCGGGGGGGGCCTACGAGCAGTACTTC. Its protein is CASRPTSAGGAYEQYF. The full variable domain, completed using reference TRBV7-9 and TRBJ2-7, is DTGVSQNPRHKITKRGQNVTFRCDPISEHNRLYWYRQTLGQGPEFLTYFQNEAQLEKSRLLSDRFSAERPKGSFSTLEIQRTEQGDSAMYLCASRPTSAGGAYEQYFGPGTRLTVT.

The gene calls are TRBV24-1 and TRBJ1-5; D is ambiguous. The CDR3 has 16 amino acids. V was pared by 8 bases and J by 0 bases, with 16 bases between. CDR1 and CDR2 from the germline V gene are KGHDR and SFDVKD. This CDR3 is CATTPDSFHSNQPQHF. CDR3 bases: TGTGCCACCACTCCGGACTCCTTTCATAGCAATCAGCCCCAGCATTTT.

Note on this clone: Compared with germline, one end of the junction differs, possibly owing to a read error. The genes are TRBV28 and TRBJ1-2; a possible D gene is TRBD1 (5 bases). Germline CDR1 MDHEN, CDR2 SYDVKM. This CDR3 spans 14 amino acids. CDR3 DNA: TGTGCCAGTTTTTACTGGGGGGGGAACTCTGGCTACACCTTC. Encoded protein: CASFYWGGNSGYTF.

This clone was recorded only once. V is TRBV5-6 and J is TRBJ1-3, with D perhaps matching TRBD1 (6 bases). Between the trimmed V and J ends, which lost 1 base and 4 bases, there was a span of 15 bases. This CDR3 contains 16 residues. Germline loops: CDR1 SGHDT, CDR2 YYEEEE. The DNA of the CDR3 is TGTGCCAGCAGCTTGTTCCGCAGGGGTCCCGGAAACACCATATATTTT. It yields the protein CASSLFRRGPGNTIYF.

CDR3 in amino acids: CASRVPGQGTTNEKLFF. The CDR3 nucleotides read TGTGCCAGCAGGGTCCCGGGACAGGGAACAACTAATGAAAAACTGTTTTTT. V is TRBV2 and J is TRBJ1-4, with 9 bases fitting TRBD1. CDR1 and CDR2 (germline): SNHLY, FYNNEI. V lost 6 bases, J lost 0 bases, and 8 bases stayed unmatched. This CDR3 contains 17 residues.

The J gene is TRBJ1-1, the V gene TRBV10-2; 10 bases map to TRBD1. The V segment lost 0 bases and the J segment 6 bases; nucleotides outside the gene matches: 13. The CDR3 sequence is 18 residues long. Germline V gene sequence: CDR1 WSHSY, CDR2 SAAADI. CDR3 bases: TGCGCCAGCAGTGAGTCGGAGGGTTGGGGACAGGGGAGGCCTGAAGCTTTCTTT. It translates to CASSESEGWGQGRPEAFF.

The rearrangement joins TRBV18 to TRBJ1-4; 7 bases match TRBD1. Trimming at V came to 0 bases and at J to 0 bases, leaving 4 bases not matched to a gene. The germline CDR1 and CDR2 sequences are KGHSH and LQKENI. The CDR3 loop spans 17 amino acids. The DNA of the CDR3 is TGTGCCAGCTCACCACCTGGACAGGCGGCAACTAATGAAAAACTGTTTTTT. Residues: CASSPPGQAATNEKLFF.

CDR3 nucleotides: TGTGCCAGCAGCTTCGCCGGGACTGGCTCCTACGAGCAGTACTTC. Protein product: CASSFAGTGSYEQYF. The chain employs TRBV7-9 and TRBJ2-7, with D tentatively TRBD2 (6 bases). V was trimmed by 3 bases and J by 0 bases, leaving 12 bases between them. The CDR3 contains 15 residues. In germline, CDR1 is SEHNR, CDR2 FQNEAQ (reference sequence). Drawing the rest from reference TRBV7-9 and TRBJ2-7, the complete variable domain is DTGVSQNPRHKITKRGQNVTFRCDPISEHNRLYWYRQTLGQGPEFLTYFQNEAQLEKSRLLSDRFSAERPKGSFSTLEIQRTEQGDSAMYLCASSFAGTGSYEQYFGPGTRLTVT.

The V and J genes are TRBV7-3 and TRBJ1-6, with TRBD1 matching 8 bases. Germline V gene data show CDR1 as SGHTA and CDR2 as FQGTGA. J was trimmed by 9 bases and V by 4 bases; bases with no gene match: 5. This CDR3 has 14 residues. DNA for the CDR3: TGTGCCAGCAGCTCCCAGGGGGCGAGTTCACCCCTCCACTTT. Amino acids: CASSSQGASSPLHF.

This chain uses TRBV28 with TRBJ2-7; TRBD1 might be the D (5 bases). Germline V gives CDR1 MDHEN, CDR2 SYDVKM. V lost 6 bases and J 3 bases, leaving 18 bases between the germline ends. This CDR3 region has 15 residues. In nucleotides, the CDR3 is TGTGCCAGCAGCCAAAGGGGTGTAGGGCACTACGAGCAGTACTTC. Translating gives CASSQRGVGHYEQYF.

This sequence joins TRBV5-5 and TRBJ2-1, with 12 nucleotides matching TRBD2. Losses at the gene ends were 4 bases for V and 0 bases for J; bases not matched to a gene: 8. This CDR3 contains 18 residues. The V gene's germline CDR1 is SGHKS and CDR2 YYEKEE (reference sequence). The CDR3 nucleotides are TGTGCCAGCAGCATTGGACTAGCGGGATCCGGCTCCTACAATGAGCAGTTCTTC. This translates into CASSIGLAGSGSYNEQFF.

The genes are TRBV30 and TRBJ1-1, with 8 bases that match TRBD1. V was clipped by 2 bases and J by 1 base; unmatched bases: 6. CDR1 is GTSNPN, CDR2 SVGIG, per germline (reference sequence). This CDR3 is 15 amino acids long. This chain's CDR3 is CAWSSTGTGNTEAFF. The CDR3 bases are TGTGCCTGGAGTAGTACCGGGACAGGGAACACTGAAGCTTTCTTT. Full variable domain (outside the CDR3, taken from reference TRBV30 and TRBJ1-1): SQTIHQWPATLVQPVGSPLSLECTVEGTSNPNLYWYRQAAGRGLQLLFYSVGIGQISSEVPQNLSASRPQDRQFILSSKKLLLSDSGFYLCAWSSTGTGNTEAFFGQGTRLTVV.

This clone was picked up one time. This chain connects TRBV28 to TRBJ2-7; 7 bases line up with TRBD2. CDR3 length: 12 residues. Trimming cost V 5 bases and J 7 bases; bases outside gene matches: 5. Germline CDR1 is MDHEN and CDR2 is SYDVKM. CDR3 coding DNA: TGTGCCAGCAGTGGGGGGGAAGGGGAGCAGTACTTC. Its translation: CASSGGEGEQYF.

The V gene is TRBV11-3, the J gene TRBJ2-1, with TRBD1 matching 9 bases. The V gene end was trimmed by 4 bases and the J gene end by 4 bases; junction bases not matched to a gene: 8. The length of the CDR3 is 16 residues. Germline V gives CDR1 SGHNT, CDR2 YENEEA. Here the CDR3 reads CASSSTGGWIYNEQFF. The CDR3 nucleotides are TGTGCCAGCAGCTCCACAGGGGGCTGGATTTACAATGAGCAGTTCTTC.

The table lists this clone with a count of one. This sequence joins TRBV28 and TRBJ2-1; D not certain. Trimming cost V 4 bases and J 13 bases, with 11 bases left between them. This CDR3 region has 11 residues. Per germline, CDR1 MDHEN and CDR2 SYDVKM. CDR3 protein: CASSSHYRQFF. Here the CDR3 DNA reads TGTGCCAGCAGTTCCCACTACCGCCAGTTCTTC.

The chain uses TRBV10-1 and TRBJ2-1; tentative D call: TRBD2 (5 bases). Trimming left V 3 bases short and J 4 bases short, with 10 bases between. The CDR3 sequence is 14 residues long. CDR1 and CDR2 from the germline V gene are WNHNN and SYGVQD (reference sequence). The CDR3 here is CASSDREWYNEQFF. CDR3 nucleotide sequence: TGCGCCAGCAGTGACCGGGAATGGTACAATGAGCAGTTCTTC.

This chain links TRBV27 with TRBJ2-7, with D possibly matching TRBD2 (7 bases). This CDR3 contains 13 residues. Trimming stripped 8 bases from V and 4 bases from J, with 15 bases between. The germline V gene has CDR1 MNHEY and CDR2 SMNVEV (reference sequence). For the CDR3, the DNA is TGTGCCAGCTCCCTCGGGGGGCGATACGAGCAGTACTTC. Translating it yields CASSLGGRYEQYF.

The gene calls are TRBV18 and TRBJ2-1; 10 bases line up with TRBD2. The CDR3 totals 16 residues. V lost 1 base, J lost 8 bases, and 8 bases stayed unmatched. Germline V gene data show CDR1 as KGHSH and CDR2 as LQKENI. CDR3 bases: TGTGCCAGCTCACCACGGACTAGCGGTCTTGGGGATGAGCAGTTCTTC. Translation: CASSPRTSGLGDEQFF. Combining the CDR3 with reference TRBV18 and TRBJ2-1 gives the whole variable domain NAGVMQNPRHLVRRRGQEARLRCSPMKGHSHVYWYRQLPEEGLKFMVYLQKENIIDESGMPKERFSAEFPKEGPSILRIQQVVRGDSAAYFCASSPRTSGLGDEQFFGPGTRLTVL.

This clone was picked up one time. The rearrangement uses TRBV19 and TRBJ1-1, with 9 bases fitting TRBD1. The V segment lost 6 bases and the J segment 6 bases; nucleotides outside the gene matches: 5. CDR1 is LNHDA, CDR2 SQIVND, per germline (reference sequence). The CDR3 length is 13 residues. The CDR3 DNA sequence: TGTGCCAGTAGCTTTACAGGGGGCCCTGAAGCTTTCTTT. Protein: CASSFTGGPEAFF.

The chain couples TRBV29-1 to TRBJ2-5; 9 bases are shared with TRBD1. The V gene's germline CDR1 is SQVTM and CDR2 ANQGSEA. The CDR3 has 13 amino acids. The V segment lost 4 bases and the J segment 7 bases; nucleotides outside the gene matches: 7. CDR3 sequence: CSVAGQGSGTQYF. The CDR3 nucleotides read TGCAGCGTTGCGGGACAGGGATCAGGGACCCAGTACTTC.

V gene TRBV14 combines with J gene TRBJ2-3; tentative D call: TRBD1 (5 bases). The CDR3 consists of 15 residues. CDR1 and CDR2 from the germline V gene are SGHDN and FVKESK. The V and J ends lost 3 bases and 4 bases respectively, with 14 bases between them. In DNA, the CDR3 is TGTGCCAGCAGCCACCGGACAATCCTCCCAGATACGCAGTATTTT. The encoded protein is CASSHRTILPDTQYF.

The CDR3 loop is CASFYGTGGMGEQYF. CDR3 DNA: TGCGCCAGCTTTTACGGGACTGGCGGTATGGGCGAGCAGTACTTC. The chain links TRBV5-1 to TRBJ2-7, with D perhaps matching TRBD2 (6 bases). Germline V gives CDR1 SGHRS, CDR2 YFSETQ. V lost 7 bases and J lost 6, with 23 bases in between. The CDR3 is 15 residues long.

This chain joins TRBV28 and TRBJ2-5; unclear D gene. CDR1 and CDR2 from the germline V gene are MDHEN and SYDVKM. V gave up 0 bases and J gave up 4 bases, with 6 bases separating them. The CDR3 covers 13 residues. CDR3 coding DNA: TGTGCCAGCAGTTTATGGGGCCGAGAGACCCAGTACTTC. Translated, it gives CASSLWGRETQYF.

The gene calls are TRBV10-2 and TRBJ2-6; TRBD1 aligns across 9 bases. The length of the CDR3 is 17 residues. V was clipped by 4 bases and J by 1 base; unmatched bases: 5. Germline V gives CDR1 WSHSY, CDR2 SAAADI. CDR3: CASSGGQGESGANVLTF. In DNA, the CDR3 is TGCGCCAGCAGTGGGGGACAGGGCGAATCTGGGGCCAACGTCCTGACTTTC.

The rearrangement uses TRBV3-1 (or the pseudogene TRBV3-2) and TRBJ1-6; 7 bases agree with TRBD1. The germline V gene encodes CDR1 LGHDT and CDR2 YNNKEL (reference sequence). The CDR3 spans 17 residues. The V gene end was trimmed by 2 bases and the J gene end by 0 bases; junction bases not matched to a gene: 4. CDR3 protein: CASSQRGQSSYNSPLHF. CDR3 DNA: TGTGCCAGCAGCCAAAGGGGACAGAGCTCCTATAATTCACCCCTCCACTTT.